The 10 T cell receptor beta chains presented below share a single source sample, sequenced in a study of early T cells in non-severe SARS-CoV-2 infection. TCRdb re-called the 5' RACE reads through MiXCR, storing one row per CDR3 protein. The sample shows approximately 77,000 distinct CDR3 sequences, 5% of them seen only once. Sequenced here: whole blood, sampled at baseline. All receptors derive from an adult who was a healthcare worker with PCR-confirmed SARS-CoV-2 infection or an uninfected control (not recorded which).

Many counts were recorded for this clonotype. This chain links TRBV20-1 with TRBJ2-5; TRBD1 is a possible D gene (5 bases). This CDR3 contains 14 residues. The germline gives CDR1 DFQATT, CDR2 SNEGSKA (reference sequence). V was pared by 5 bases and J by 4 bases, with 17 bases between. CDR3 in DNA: TGCAGTGCTTGGAATTTGGGGCTTCGAGAGACCCAGTACTTC. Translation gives CSAWNLGLRETQYF.

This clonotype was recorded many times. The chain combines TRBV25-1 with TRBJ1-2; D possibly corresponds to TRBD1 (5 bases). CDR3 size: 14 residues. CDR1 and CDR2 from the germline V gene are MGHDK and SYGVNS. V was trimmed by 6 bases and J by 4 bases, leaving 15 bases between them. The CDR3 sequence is CASRPDLRGYGYTF. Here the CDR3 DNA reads TGTGCCAGCAGACCGGATTTGAGGGGCTATGGCTACACCTTC.

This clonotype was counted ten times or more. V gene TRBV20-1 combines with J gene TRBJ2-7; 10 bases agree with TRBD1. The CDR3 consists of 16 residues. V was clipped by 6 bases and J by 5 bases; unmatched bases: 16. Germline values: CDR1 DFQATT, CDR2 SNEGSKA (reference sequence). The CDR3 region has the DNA TGCAGTGCCCCCAGGGGACAGGGGCGCAGGGGAGACGAGCAGTACTTC. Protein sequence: CSAPRGQGRRGDEQYF.

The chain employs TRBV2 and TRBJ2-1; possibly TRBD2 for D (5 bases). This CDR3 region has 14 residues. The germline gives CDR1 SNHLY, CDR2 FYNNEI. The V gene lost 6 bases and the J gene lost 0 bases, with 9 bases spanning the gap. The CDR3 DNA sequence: TGTGCCAGCAGGAGCGGAGCCTCCTACAATGAGCAGTTCTTC. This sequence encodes CASRSGASYNEQFF.

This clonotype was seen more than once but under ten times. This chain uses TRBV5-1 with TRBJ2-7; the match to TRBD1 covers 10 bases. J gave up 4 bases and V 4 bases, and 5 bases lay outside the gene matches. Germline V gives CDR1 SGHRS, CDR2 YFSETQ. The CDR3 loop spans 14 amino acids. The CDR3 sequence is CASSPGQGEYEQYF. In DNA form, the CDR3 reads TGCGCCAGCAGCCCAGGACAGGGGGAATACGAGCAGTACTTC.

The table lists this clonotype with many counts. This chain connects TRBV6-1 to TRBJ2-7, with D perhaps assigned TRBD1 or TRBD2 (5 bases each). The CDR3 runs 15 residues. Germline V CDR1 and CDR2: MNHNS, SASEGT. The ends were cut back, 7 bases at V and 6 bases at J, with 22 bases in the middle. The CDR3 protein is CASTTARGATREQYF. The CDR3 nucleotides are TGTGCCAGCACGACAGCCCGAGGGGCTACTCGCGAGCAGTACTTC.

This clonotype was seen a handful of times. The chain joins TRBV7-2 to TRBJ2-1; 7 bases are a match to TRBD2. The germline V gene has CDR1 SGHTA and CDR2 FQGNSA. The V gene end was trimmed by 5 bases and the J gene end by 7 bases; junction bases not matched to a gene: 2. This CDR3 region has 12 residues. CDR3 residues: CASSILANEQFF. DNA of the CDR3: TGTGCCAGCAGCATACTAGCGAATGAGCAGTTCTTC. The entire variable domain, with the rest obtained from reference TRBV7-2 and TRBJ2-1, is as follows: GAGVSQSPSNKVTEKGKDVELRCDPISGHTALYWYRQSLGQGLEFLIYFQGNSAPDKSGLPSDRFSAERTGGSVSTLTIQRTQQEDSAVYLCASSILANEQFFGPGTRLTVL.

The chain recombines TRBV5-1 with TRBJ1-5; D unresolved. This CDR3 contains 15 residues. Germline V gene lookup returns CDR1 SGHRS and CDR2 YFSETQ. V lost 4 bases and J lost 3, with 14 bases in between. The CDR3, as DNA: TGCGCCAGCAGCGGATCAGGTGACCCCAATCAGCCCCAGCATTTT. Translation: CASSGSGDPNQPQHF.

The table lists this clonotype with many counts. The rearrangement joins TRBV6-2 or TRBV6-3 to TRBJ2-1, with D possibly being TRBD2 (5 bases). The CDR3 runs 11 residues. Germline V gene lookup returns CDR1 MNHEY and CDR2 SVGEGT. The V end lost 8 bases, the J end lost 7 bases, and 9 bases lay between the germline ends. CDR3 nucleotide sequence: TGTGCCAGCTCGCCGGGGAATGAGCAGTTCTTC. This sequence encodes CASSPGNEQFF.

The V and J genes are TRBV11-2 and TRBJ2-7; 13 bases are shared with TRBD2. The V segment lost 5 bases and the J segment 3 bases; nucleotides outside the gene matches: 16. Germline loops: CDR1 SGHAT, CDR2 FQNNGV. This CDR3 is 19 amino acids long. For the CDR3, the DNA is TGTGCCAGCAGCGAAGGGGGGACTAGCGGGGTATGGATGGGCTACGAGCAGTACTTC. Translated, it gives CASSEGGTSGVWMGYEQYF.